The sequence of this TCR beta chain was determined in a study of cytomegalovirus exposure and HLA in healthy donors. Study-wide context: The roughly 700 first-cohort repertoires shared a platform with the approximately 110 validation repertoires, as reported in a later analysis. General study points: Specificity for CMV antigens was confirmed in vitro for a few of the CMV-associated chains. Most TCR sequences were uncommon, yet certain public TCRs appeared in many donors.

The donors formed part of the roughly 120-subject validation cohort, distinct from the roughly 620-subject first cohort. J lost 4 bases, V lost 4 bases, and 10 bases had no gene match. There are 16 residues in the CDR3. Germline-derived CDR1 and CDR2 are MNHEY and SMNVEV (reference sequence). Some clones are missing from TCRdb's copy, which holds only in-frame ones; the method was immunoSEQ multiplex PCR. Altogether 260,000 or so clones are present, 88% being singletons, with the ten largest covering roughly 1%. Notes on this clone: Its antigen is unidentified.

This TCR was sampled from a woman under 30 in good health and CMV-seronegative. The chain recombines TRBV27 with TRBJ1-5; 7 bases map to TRBD1. Source material: PBMCs. CDR3 amino acids: CASSYGRDSPNQPQHF. CDR3 coding DNA: TGTGCCAGCAGTTATGGACGGGACAGTCCGAATCAGCCCCAGCATTTT.